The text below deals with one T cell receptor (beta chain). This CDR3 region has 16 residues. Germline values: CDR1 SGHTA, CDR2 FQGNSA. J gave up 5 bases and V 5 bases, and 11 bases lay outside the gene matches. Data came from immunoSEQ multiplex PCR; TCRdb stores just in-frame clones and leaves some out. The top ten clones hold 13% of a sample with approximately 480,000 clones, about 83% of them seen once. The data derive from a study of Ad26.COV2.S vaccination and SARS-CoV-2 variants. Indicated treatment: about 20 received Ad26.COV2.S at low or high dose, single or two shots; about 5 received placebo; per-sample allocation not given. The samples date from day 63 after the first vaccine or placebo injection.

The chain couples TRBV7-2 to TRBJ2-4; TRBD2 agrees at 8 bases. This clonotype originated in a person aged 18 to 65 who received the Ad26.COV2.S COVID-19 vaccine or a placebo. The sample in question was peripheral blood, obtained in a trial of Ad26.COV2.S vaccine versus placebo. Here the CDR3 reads CASSRGLGSPENIQYF. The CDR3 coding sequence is TGTGCCAGCAGCCGGGGACTAGGAAGTCCCGAAAACATTCAGTACTTC.